A single sample gave rise to the 19 T cell receptor beta chains below, sequenced in a study of chemoradiotherapy in HPV16-positive cancers. Repertoires were generated with immunoSEQ multiplex PCR, while TCRdb's copy carries only in-frame clones and drops some. The sample yields around 30,000 clones, roughly nine tenths seen once. The material sequenced was blood, taken from a patient who underwent chemoradiotherapy. The source is a human donor with HPV-associated anogenital cancer.

The chain has TRBV2 and TRBJ2-3, with a weak D call TRBD2 (6 bases). Germline V gene sequence: CDR1 SNHLY, CDR2 FYNNEI. This CDR3 has 15 residues. V was pared by 8 bases and J by 2 bases, with 17 bases between. CDR3 DNA: TGTGCCAGCGGAATGGGACTCTTAAACACAGATACGCAGTATTTT. Amino acids: CASGMGLLNTDTQYF.

A single count supports this clone. The gene calls are TRBV7-2 and TRBJ1-2, with D maybe TRBD1 (5 bases). V lost 5 bases to trimming and J lost 8 bases, with 21 bases between them. Germline CDR1 is SGHTA and CDR2 is FQGNSA. CDR3 length: 15 amino acids. In nucleotides, the CDR3 is TGTGCCAGCAGCCTGACGGGGCCCTCCGCCCTCGGCTACACCTTC. Amino acids: CASSLTGPSALGYTF.

The V gene is TRBV7-2, the J gene TRBJ1-1; maybe TRBD1 (6 bases). Germline CDR1 is SGHTA and CDR2 is FQGNSA. CDR3 length: 13 amino acids. With 2 bases removed from V and 5 bases from J, the gap between germline ends came to 9 bases. The CDR3 DNA reads as TGTGCCAGCAGCTTAAACAGGGATACTGAAGCTTTCTTT. Protein: CASSLNRDTEAFF.

The CDR3 coding sequence is TGCGCCAGCAGCCAACAGGGCCCAGGGGTTGCTGGGGCCAACGTCCTGACTTTC. Translating it yields CASSQQGPGVAGANVLTF. This chain joins TRBV4-1 and TRBJ2-6; possibly TRBD1 for D (6 bases). V was shortened by 2 bases and J by 2 bases, with 16 bases between the two germline ends. Germline CDR1 and CDR2: MGHRA and YSYEKL. The CDR3 spans 18 residues.

The rearrangement joins TRBV4-3 to TRBJ2-3; D ambiguous. The V gene lost 1 base and the J gene lost 3 bases, with 11 bases spanning the gap. The CDR3 covers 15 residues. CDR1 LGHNA and CDR2 YSLEER come from the germline V gene. CDR3 nucleotide sequence: TGCGCCAGCAGCCAAGCTGTTACGGCTACAGATACGCAGTATTTT. It translates to CASSQAVTATDTQYF.

Remarks on this clone: The missing conserved phenylalanine or tryptophan at the end of this CDR3 makes a read error likely. The V call is TRBV7-8, the J call TRBJ1-2; no definite D call. This CDR3 spans 14 amino acids. Germline V gene data show CDR1 as SGHVS and CDR2 as FQNEAQ. V lost 3 bases to trimming and J lost 7 bases, with 15 bases between them. CDR3 coding DNA: TGTGCCAGCAGCTTCGTCGACCCCGGAGGTGGCTACACCTCC. The encoded protein is CASSFVDPGGGYTS.

CDR3 sequence (DNA): TGTGCCAGCAAGGGGGACGGAGATACGCAGTATTTT. The encoded protein is CASKGDGDTQYF. The V call is TRBV2, the J call TRBJ2-3; maybe TRBD1 (6 bases). The CDR3 runs to 12 residues. Looked up from germline, CDR1 is SNHLY and CDR2 is FYNNEI. V lost 7 bases to trimming and J lost 5 bases, with 10 bases between them. Together with reference TRBV2 and TRBJ2-3, the CDR3 gives the full variable domain: EPEVTQTPSHQVTQMGQEVILRCVPISNHLYFYWYRQILGQKVEFLVSFYNNEISEKSEIFDDQFSVERPDGSNFTLKIRSTKLEDSAMYFCASKGDGDTQYFGPGTRLTVL.

The chain recombines TRBV19 with TRBJ1-1, with 11 bases fitting TRBD1. J lost 5 bases, V lost 9 bases, and 5 bases had no gene match. This CDR3 is 13 amino acids long. Germline V CDR1 and CDR2: LNHDA, SQIVND (reference sequence). The CDR3 here is CASEDRGLTEAFF. The CDR3 DNA follows: TGTGCCAGCGAGGACAGGGGGCTTACTGAAGCTTTCTTT.

The chain couples TRBV27 to TRBJ1-2, with D perhaps TRBD1 (5 bases). The CDR3 consists of 12 residues. V gave up 5 bases and J gave up 10 bases, with 14 bases separating them. Germline CDR1 MNHEY, CDR2 SMNVEV (reference sequence). The CDR3 sequence: CASSPIRDDYTF. The DNA for the CDR3 is TGTGCCAGCAGTCCGATCCGGGACGACTACACCTTC.

The chain employs TRBV7-2 and TRBJ2-1; D is unclear. The CDR3 is 14 residues long. CDR1 and CDR2 (germline): SGHTA, FQGNSA. Trimming removed 3 bases from V and 5 bases from J, with 11 bases in between. This CDR3 reads CASSLTWNDNEQFF. For the CDR3, the DNA is TGTGCCAGCAGCTTGACTTGGAACGACAATGAGCAGTTCTTC.

This clone was detected only once. The genes are TRBV4-3 and TRBJ1-2, with 9 positions matching TRBD1. The CDR3 length is 17 residues. With 1 base clipped from V and 4 bases from J, the junction kept 10 bases outside the gene matches. Germline CDR1 and CDR2: LGHNA and YSLEER. CDR3 sequence: CASSQAGWTGDGYGYTF. In nucleotides, the CDR3 is TGCGCCAGCAGCCAAGCTGGTTGGACAGGGGATGGCTATGGCTACACCTTC.

The chain recombines TRBV10-2 with TRBJ2-5, with D perhaps matching TRBD1 (6 bases). This CDR3 has 13 residues. Germline values: CDR1 WSHSY, CDR2 SAAADI. With 7 bases removed from V and 5 bases from J, the gap between germline ends came to 14 bases. The CDR3 loop is CASIMTGGETQYF. The CDR3 DNA sequence: TGCGCCAGCATTATGACAGGCGGCGAGACCCAGTACTTC.

The V call is TRBV6-4, the J call TRBJ2-1; TRBD2 agrees at 14 bases. J lost 7 bases, V lost 8 bases, and 7 bases had no gene match. The CDR3 extends over 15 amino acids. Germline values: CDR1 MRHNA, CDR2 SNTAGT. The CDR3 coding sequence is TGTGCCAGCTCGCCGACTAGCGGGAGGGTAAATGAGCAGTTCTTC. This gives the protein CASSPTSGRVNEQFF.

This sequence joins TRBV30 and TRBJ1-2; TRBD1 is a possible D gene (5 bases). With 2 bases removed from V and 8 bases from J, the gap between germline ends came to 18 bases. The CDR3 is 14 amino acids. Looked up from germline, CDR1 is GTSNPN and CDR2 is SVGIG (reference sequence). CDR3 DNA sequence: TGTGCCTGGAGTCCTAGACAAGGGGAGGGAGGCTACACCTTC. The encoded protein is CAWSPRQGEGGYTF.

The chain carries TRBV18 and TRBJ2-5; perhaps TRBD1 as D (5 bases). CDR3 length: 16 amino acids. Trimming removed 0 bases at V and 3 bases at J, with 14 bases between. Germline V CDR1 and CDR2: KGHSH, LQKENI. The CDR3 sequence is CASSPPNRPQEETQYF. CDR3 sequence (DNA): TGTGCCAGCTCACCACCGAACAGGCCCCAGGAAGAGACCCAGTACTTC.

This chain joins TRBV9 and TRBJ2-3; 7 nucleotides agree with TRBD2. The germline CDR1 and CDR2 sequences are SGDLS and YYNGEE. CDR3 length equals 14 residues. V was pared by 0 bases and J by 13 bases, with 11 bases of the junction left unmatched. DNA of the CDR3: TGTGCCAGCAGCGTAGCTCCGGCCGGGACTAAGGAGTATTTT. Its protein product is CASSVAPAGTKEYF. The full variable domain, with the rest looked up from reference TRBV9 and TRBJ2-3, is DSGVTQTPKHLITATGQRVTLRCSPRSGDLSVYWYQQSLDQGLQFLIQYYNGEERAKGNILERFSAQQFPDLHSELNLSSLELGDSALYFCASSVAPAGTKEYFGPGTRLTVL.

CDR3: CASSTSQNRIVNEQFF. CDR3 DNA sequence: TGTGCCAGTAGTACCTCTCAGAACAGGATTGTCAATGAGCAGTTCTTC. This chain links TRBV19 with TRBJ2-1, with a tentative D call TRBD1 (5 bases). Trimming cost V 4 bases and J 6 bases, with 19 bases left between them. This CDR3 has 16 residues. The germline V gene encodes CDR1 LNHDA and CDR2 SQIVND (reference sequence). Combining the CDR3 with reference TRBV19 and TRBJ2-1 gives the whole variable domain DGGITQSPKYLFRKEGQNVTLSCEQNLNHDAMYWYRQDPGQGLRLIYYSQIVNDFQKGDIAEGYSVSREKKESFPLTVTSAQKNPTAFYLCASSTSQNRIVNEQFFGPGTRLTVL.

The J gene is TRBJ1-1, the V gene TRBV9; no firm D call. The CDR3 has 13 amino acids. CDR1 and CDR2 from the germline V gene are SGDLS and YYNGEE. Trimming pared 0 bases from V and 7 bases from J, leaving 10 bases between. The CDR3 region has the DNA TGTGCCAGCAGCGTAGGGCCCGAGGGTGAAGCTTTCTTT. It codes for CASSVGPEGEAFF.

The V gene is TRBV7-6, the J gene TRBJ2-1; TRBD2 agrees at 13 bases. V lost 5 bases to trimming and J lost 9 bases; unmatched junction nucleotides: 13. Germline loops: CDR1 SGHVS, CDR2 FNYEAQ. The CDR3 length is 17 residues. CDR3 nucleotides: TGTGCCAGCAGCCCCACGAACGGACTAGCGGGAGTTGGTGAGCAGTTCTTC. Translated: CASSPTNGLAGVGEQFF.